This TCR beta chain stems from a study of blood T cell repertoires in COVID-19. Study information: The study drew acute and convalescent COVID-19 samples from the United States, Italy and Spain. T cells, B-cell-depleted T cells, or PBMCs supplied cDNA or gDNA.

Profiling relied on immunoSEQ multiplex PCR, and the TCRdb table lists in-frame clones only, not all of them. This sample carries some 390,000 clones, 89% of them seen once, and the ten largest clones take roughly 1.6%. The length of the CDR3 is 13 residues. The V gene end was trimmed by 5 bases and the J gene end by 7 bases; junction bases not matched to a gene: 6. CDR1 and CDR2 (germline): MNHEY, SVGEGT. Patients of the Seattle cohort, enrolled during active infection, were followed longitudinally. This clonotype was obtained from a woman between 40 and 50 years old with COVID-19, enrolled during active disease. The V and J genes are TRBV6-2 or TRBV6-3 and TRBJ2-7; the match to TRBD1 covers 9 bases. Material for sequencing was peripheral blood. CDR3 coding DNA: TGTGCCAGCAGTGGGACAGGGTTTGAGGAGCAGTACTTC. This gives the protein CASSGTGFEEQYF.